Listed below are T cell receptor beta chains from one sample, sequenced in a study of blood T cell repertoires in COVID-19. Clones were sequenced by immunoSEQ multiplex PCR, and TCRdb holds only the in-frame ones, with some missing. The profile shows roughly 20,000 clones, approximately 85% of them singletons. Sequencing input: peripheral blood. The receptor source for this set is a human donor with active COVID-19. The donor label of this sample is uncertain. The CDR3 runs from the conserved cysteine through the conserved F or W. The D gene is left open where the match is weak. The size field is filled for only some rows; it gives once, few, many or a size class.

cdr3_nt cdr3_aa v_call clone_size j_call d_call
TGTGCCATCACCGATTCCCTCGGGACAGGGATAGAGAGCTATGGCTACACCTTC CAITDSLGTGIESYGYTF TRBV10-3 . TRBJ1-2 TRBD1
TGTGCCAGCAGAGGAGACAGGGGGCTTAACAATGAGCAGTTCTTC CASRGDRGLNNEQFF TRBV27 . TRBJ2-1 TRBD1
TGTGCCAGCAGCCCCGAGGAGGAGTGGAATGGCTACACCTTC CASSPEEEWNGYTF TRBV9 . TRBJ1-2 .
TGCGCCAGCAGTGAACCGAAGGACACCGAGGAGGATACGCAGTATTTT CASSEPKDTEEDTQYF TRBV10-1 . TRBJ2-3 .
TGTGCCAGCAGTTACTCGGACAGGCCTAACTATGGCTACACCTTC CASSYSDRPNYGYTF TRBV6-5 . TRBJ1-2 TRBD1
TGTGCCAGCAGCCGTGGACTAGTTACAGATACGCAGTATTTT CASSRGLVTDTQYF TRBV6-2/TRBV6-3 . TRBJ2-3 TRBD2
TGTGCCAGCAGCTTGTTAGCGGGACAAGAGACCCAGTACTTC CASSLLAGQETQYF TRBV7-6 . TRBJ2-5 TRBD2
TGTGCCAGCAGTTCATTTAACCGGGAGGGCGAAAAACTGTTTTTT CASSSFNREGEKLFF TRBV28 . TRBJ1-4 .
TGTGCCAGCACCCTTACTAGCGGAGCCCCCTACGAGCAGTACTTC CASTLTSGAPYEQYF TRBV2 . TRBJ2-7 TRBD2
TGCGCCAGCAGCTTGGTTCTTGACACTGAAGCTTTCTTT CASSLVLDTEAFF TRBV5-1 . TRBJ1-1 .
TGTGCCAGCAGCCGGTACTTTGGCTACACCTTC CASSRYFGYTF TRBV12-3/TRBV12-4 . TRBJ1-2 .
TGCGCCAGCTCGGGATTCTCTGGGGCCAACGTCCTGACTTTC CASSGFSGANVLTF TRBV5-1 medium-sized TRBJ2-6 .
TGCGCCAGCAGCCAAGCGGGGGGGCCGGTAGTGAAACTGTTTTTT CASSQAGGPVVKLFF TRBV5-1 . TRBJ1-4 .
TGCAGCGTCTGGGACACCCACTCCTACGAGCAGTACTTC CSVWDTHSYEQYF TRBV29-1 . TRBJ2-7 .
TGTGCCAGCAGCTTAGTGAGAGGGGGGGTGGCAGGAAACACCATATATTTT CASSLVRGGVAGNTIYF TRBV7-9 . TRBJ1-3 .
TGTGCCAGCGTTACTGGACAGGAGAGCTCTGGGGCCAACGTCCTGACTTTC CASVTGQESSGANVLTF TRBV6-4 . TRBJ2-6 TRBD1
TGTGCCAGCAGCCTCTCTAGCGGGGGGCACAATGAGCAGTTCTTC CASSLSSGGHNEQFF TRBV7-2 few TRBJ2-1 TRBD2
TGTGCCAGCTCACTGGACAGGAACACTGAAGCTTTCTTT CASSLDRNTEAFF TRBV18 . TRBJ1-1 .
TGTGCCAGCAGCTTACCCAACAACAATGAGCAGTTCTTC CASSLPNNNEQFF TRBV7-3 . TRBJ2-1 .
TGTGCCAGCAGCCCCTCATTAGGGGTCCAGCCCCAGCATTTT CASSPSLGVQPQHF TRBV7-8 . TRBJ1-5 .